The 14 T cell receptor beta chains listed next were all sequenced from one sample in a study of T-cell reconstitution after alpha-beta-depleted transplantation in children. Unique molecular identifiers were used in preparing the TCRbeta library. Each CDR3 protein gets one entry after TCRdb re-called the PCR reads with MiXCR. Of 200,000 to 250,000 distinct CDR3 sequences in the sample, under 9.5% were seen once. This material consisted of PBMCs, mostly from graft donor cells, taken 180 days after TCRalphabeta/CD19-depleted stem cell transplant. These TCRs come from a male patient younger than 18 who had a stem cell transplant for acute lymphoblastic leukemia, so the T cells may come from the graft donor.

This clonotype has at least ten counts. The chain joins TRBV5-1 to TRBJ1-1; D gene ambiguous. The CDR3 is made up of 14 amino acids. Germline V lookup: CDR1 SGHRS, CDR2 YFSETQ. V dropped 4 bases and J dropped 6 bases, with 16 bases sitting between them. CDR3 bases: TGCGCCAGCAGCCTCCCCGGTTACAATGCTGAAGCTTTCTTT. This encodes CASSLPGYNAEAFF.

This clonotype was recorded many times. The CDR3 DNA is TGCAGTGCATATAGCGGTCTCCACTCCTACAATGAGCAGTTCTTC. Translation gives CSAYSGLHSYNEQFF. The chain links TRBV20-1 to TRBJ2-1, with D tentatively TRBD2 (6 bases). Germline CDR1 is DFQATT and CDR2 is SNEGSKA (reference sequence). The CDR3 is 15 amino acids. Trimming removed 6 bases at V and 0 bases at J, with 15 bases between.

Many counts were recorded for this clonotype. This chain connects TRBV2 to TRBJ2-2, with D hard to call. V was cut by 0 bases and J by 1 base, with 6 bases left in between. The CDR3 spans 15 residues. Germline V lookup: CDR1 SNHLY, CDR2 FYNNEI. In nucleotides, the CDR3 is TGTGCCAGCAGTGAAGCGCTCCTGAACACCGGGGAGCTGTTTTTT. Protein sequence: CASSEALLNTGELFF.

Of note for this clonotype: This may be a read error, as it is one base from a much larger clone. The chain employs TRBV11-2 and TRBJ2-2, with D uncertain. CDR1 is SGHAT and CDR2 is FQNNGV in the germline V gene. The CDR3 is 14 residues long. This CDR3 reads CASSPNFSTRELFF. The CDR3 coding sequence is TGTGCCAGCAGCCCCAACTTCTCCACCAGGGAGCTGTTTTTT.

Note on this clonotype: A read error may explain this, as a much larger clone is one base away. Because the CDR3 is missing its conserved closing phenylalanine or tryptophan, this is likely a read error. The chain links TRBV4-1 to TRBJ2-5, with TRBD2 as a possible D gene (6 bases). This CDR3 has 15 amino acids. Germline V CDR1 and CDR2: MGHRA, YSYEKL. V was pared by 4 bases and J by 6 bases, with 18 bases between. The CDR3 is CASSLTAEEGKTQYY. The CDR3 DNA is TGCGCCAGCAGCCTCACCGCGGAGGAGGGAAAGACCCAGTACTAC.

This clonotype was recorded many times. This chain joins TRBV7-2 and TRBJ2-7, with D possibly being TRBD2 (5 bases). The CDR3 contains 14 residues. Deletions cut 0 bases from V and 11 bases from J, with 17 bases between. Germline CDR1 is SGHTA and CDR2 is FQGNSA. In nucleotides, the CDR3 is TGTGCCAGCAGCTTAGCTGCCGGCCGGGGTGGAGAGTACTTC. This translates into CASSLAAGRGGEYF.

J is TRBJ2-2 and V is TRBV19; D call uncertain. Germline V lookup: CDR1 LNHDA, CDR2 SQIVND (reference sequence). The length of the CDR3 is 14 residues. Trimming removed 8 bases at V and 0 bases at J, with 10 bases between. CDR3 DNA: TGTGCCAGTGAACAGCAGGCGAACACCGGGGAGCTGTTTTTT. Protein product: CASEQQANTGELFF.

There are many counts of this clonotype. The chain carries TRBV28 and TRBJ2-1; 9 bases align to TRBD1. Trimming at V came to 5 bases and at J to 4 bases, leaving 9 bases not matched to a gene. Germline assignment: CDR1 MDHEN and CDR2 SYDVKM. This CDR3 comprises 16 residues. The DNA of the CDR3 is TGTGCCAGCAGTCCCTGGGGACAGGGCGGATACAATGAGCAGTTCTTC. Its translation is CASSPWGQGGYNEQFF.

This clonotype has ten or more counts. V and J are TRBV7-2 and TRBJ2-7; D may be TRBD1 or TRBD2 (5 bases each). Germline V gene data show CDR1 as SGHTA and CDR2 as FQGNSA. The V end lost 5 bases, the J end lost 2 bases, and 19 bases lay between the germline ends. This CDR3 spans 16 amino acids. This CDR3 is CASSPYGGQGPYEQYF. The CDR3 DNA sequence: TGTGCCAGCAGCCCATACGGTGGGCAGGGACCCTACGAGCAGTACTTC.

Only a few counts were recorded for this clonotype. This chain uses TRBV5-1 with TRBJ2-5; 9 bases are a match to TRBD2. The CDR3 has 17 residues. Germline lookup yields CDR1 SGHRS and CDR2 YFSETQ. Losses at the gene ends were 1 base for V and 4 bases for J; bases not matched to a gene: 11. CDR3 in DNA: TGCGCCAGCAGCTTGAGAAGCGGGAGGCCCCACGGAGAGACCCAGTACTTC. Encoded protein: CASSLRSGRPHGETQYF.

Comments on this clonotype: At one boundary the junction diverges from the germline segment, which might be a read error. The rearrangement uses TRBV12-3 or TRBV12-4 and TRBJ2-6, with TRBD2 matching over 12 bases. This CDR3 spans 18 amino acids. The CDR3 coding sequence is TGTACCAGCAGTTTGAGTCTAGCGGGGGGGCCTGGGGCCAACGTCCTGACTTTC. Translation gives CTSSLSLAGGPGANVLTF.

This clonotype was detected ten times or more. Here the CDR3 DNA reads TGTGCCAGCAGCCTAGGGGCCTCGATGGATTCACCCCTCCACTTT. This codes for CASSLGASMDSPLHF. This chain joins TRBV28 and TRBJ1-6, with TRBD1 as a possible D gene (5 bases). V lost 6 bases, J lost 8 bases, and 17 bases lay in between. Germline V CDR1 and CDR2: MDHEN, SYDVKM. This CDR3 is built from 15 residues. The full variable domain, its missing parts supplied by reference TRBV28 and TRBJ1-6, is DVKVTQSSRYLVKRTGEKVFLECVQDMDHENMFWYRQDPGLGLRLIYFSYDVKMKEKGDIPEGYSVSREKKERFSLILESASTNQTSMYLCASSLGASMDSPLHFGNGTRLTVT.

Many counts were recorded for this clonotype. The J gene is TRBJ2-4, the V gene TRBV20-1; possibly TRBD2 for D (7 bases). Germline V gene data show CDR1 as DFQATT and CDR2 as SNEGSKA (reference sequence). The germline V and J ends were trimmed by 5 bases and 3 bases, with 17 bases remaining between them. This CDR3 spans 15 amino acids. The CDR3 sequence: CSAGGREGGKNIQYF. In nucleotides, the CDR3 is TGCAGTGCTGGAGGGAGGGAGGGGGGCAAAAACATTCAGTACTTC.

The table lists this clonotype with many counts. The gene calls are TRBV6-1 and TRBJ1-1; the match to TRBD1 covers 11 bases. This CDR3 spans 15 amino acids. Germline CDR1 MNHNS, CDR2 SASEGT. The V and J ends lost 5 bases and 6 bases, in that order; junction bases with no gene match: 8. CDR3 nucleotides: TGTGCCAGCAGTCCCCCCGGGACAGGGGGGTCTGAAGCTTTCTTT. Protein sequence: CASSPPGTGGSEAFF.